The clone carrying this T cell receptor (beta chain) was seen a single time. This sample stems from a study of control samples from healthy donors and cancer patients. Sequenced by immunoSEQ multiplex PCR; TCRdb stores in-frame clones only, minus some. Of 85,000 to 120,000 clones detected, about 91% appear once; the ten largest clones hold roughly 2.5%. Unmatched junction bases numbered 5, after V lost 3 bases and J lost 6 bases. CDR1 and CDR2 from the germline V gene are SGHRS and YFSETQ. This CDR3 contains 13 residues. The origin of this receptor is a woman younger than 35 in good health. This rearrangement joins TRBV5-1 to TRBJ2-7, with TRBD1 matching 8 bases. The sample comprised blood. This chain's CDR3 is CASSSRTGPEQYF. The CDR3 DNA follows: TGCGCCAGCAGCTCCAGGACAGGGCCCGAGCAGTACTTC.